The rows below give T cell receptor beta chains drawn from one sample of a study of shared T cell receptors in the human thymus. The method was immunoSEQ multiplex PCR; TCRdb's version includes in-frame clones alone and lacks a portion of them. The top ten clones hold roughly 0.02% of a sample with some 400,000 clones, approximately 95% of them seen once. The sample taken for sequencing was thymocytes. All receptors come from a human donor. The CDR3 runs from the conserved cysteine through the conserved F or W. A D gene is named only where the DNA matches it firmly. The listing skips clone size in some rows; elsewhere it reads once, few, many or a size class.

V,D,size,J,CDR3,DNA
TRBV29-1,TRBD1,NA,TRBJ1-1,CSVKSARGRSMNTEAFF,TGCAGCGTCAAGTCGGCCAGGGGGCGCTCAATGAACACTGAAGCTTTCTTT
TRBV7-4,NA,NA,TRBJ2-5,CASSPGQQETQYF,TGTGCCAGCAGTCCCGGACAGCAAGAGACCCAGTACTTC
TRBV6-5,NA,NA,TRBJ2-7,CASSYRPDEQYF,TGTGCCAGCAGTTACCGCCCGGACGAGCAGTACTTC
TRBV2,TRBD1,NA,TRBJ2-7,CASTRDRGSYEQYF,TGTGCCAGCACCCGGGACAGGGGGTCCTACGAGCAGTACTTC
TRBV7-9,NA,NA,TRBJ1-2,CASSLAGALGNGYTF,TGTGCCAGCAGCTTAGCAGGGGCGCTGGGGAATGGCTACACCTTC
TRBV5-1,NA,once,TRBJ2-7,CASSLGVHEQYF,TGCGCCAGCAGCTTGGGGGTCCACGAGCAGTACTTC
TRBV18,TRBD1,NA,TRBJ2-1,CASSPFPSGGCEQFF,TGTGCCAGCTCACCATTCCCCTCAGGGGGCTGTGAGCAGTTCTTC
TRBV7-3,TRBD1,NA,TRBJ1-6,CASSVHPGQGDSPLHF,TGTGCCAGCAGCGTCCATCCGGGACAGGGTGATTCACCCCTCCACTTT
TRBV15,NA,NA,TRBJ1-2,CATSRPRVAGSYGYTF,TGTGCCACCAGCAGACCTAGGGTGGCAGGTTCCTATGGCTACACCTTC
TRBV5-1,TRBD2,NA,TRBJ2-5,CASSILAGKARRKTQYF,TGCGCCAGCAGCATACTAGCGGGAAAGGCAAGACGGAAGACCCAGTACTTC
TRBV7-9,TRBD2,NA,TRBJ2-3,CASSLVGSGGPKDTQYF,TGTGCCAGCAGCTTAGTAGGATCGGGAGGTCCGAAAGATACGCAGTATTTT
TRBV6-6,NA,NA,TRBJ2-1,CASSTLERSYNEQFF,TGTGCCAGCAGCACGCTGGAACGATCCTACAATGAGCAGTTCTTC
TRBV27,NA,NA,TRBJ2-2,CASSPPLNTGELFF,TGTGCCAGCAGTCCCCCTTTGAACACCGGGGAGCTGTTTTTT
TRBV7-3,NA,NA,TRBJ2-5,CASRYQTARETQYF,TGTGCCAGCAGGTACCAGACAGCGAGAGAGACCCAGTACTTC
TRBV7-9,TRBD1,NA,TRBJ2-7,CASSSGGAEQYF,TGTGCCAGCAGCTCAGGGGGCGCGGAGCAGTACTTC
TRBV14,TRBD1,NA,TRBJ2-7,CASSQEDRGYEQYF,TGTGCCAGCAGCCAAGAAGACAGGGGGTACGAGCAGTACTTC
TRBV10-3,NA,NA,TRBJ2-1,CAISGSPGGSLEQFF,TGTGCCATCAGTGGTTCCCCCGGAGGTAGCTTAGAGCAGTTCTTC
TRBV21-1,NA,once,TRBJ2-4,CASSKAGGEEAKNIQYF,TGTGCCAGCAGCAAAGCCGGGGGGGAGGAGGCCAAAAACATTCAGTACTTC
TRBV28,TRBD1,once,TRBJ2-7,CASRDRGRKGWGEQYF,TGTGCCAGCAGGGACAGGGGGCGAAAGGGATGGGGCGAGCAGTACTTC
TRBV10-3,TRBD1,NA,TRBJ1-2,CAISEEGAHHYGYTF,TGTGCCATCAGTGAGGAGGGGGCGCATCACTATGGCTACACCTTC
TRBV28,NA,NA,TRBJ2-5,CAILVANQETQYF,TGTGCCATCCTTGTGGCTAACCAAGAGACCCAGTACTTC
TRBV7-2,NA,NA,TRBJ2-3,CASSLVPGDHTDTQYF,TGTGCCAGCAGCTTAGTACCGGGGGACCACACAGATACGCAGTATTTT
TRBV10-1,NA,NA,TRBJ1-3,CASSEDGGGGDTIYF,TGCGCCAGCAGTGAGGATGGGGGGGGCGGTGACACCATATATTTT
TRBV21-1,NA,NA,TRBJ2-4,CASSKGAMKNIQYF,TGTGCCAGCAGCAAAGGTGCGATGAAAAACATTCAGTACTTC
TRBV15,NA,NA,TRBJ2-1,CATSRNEQFF,TGTGCCACCAGTCGAAATGAGCAGTTCTTC
TRBV9,NA,NA,TRBJ2-3,CASSAGQDTQYF,TGTGCCAGCAGCGCGGGGCAAGATACGCAGTATTTT
TRBV29-1,NA,NA,TRBJ1-2,CSVHPIYGYTF,TGCAGCGTTCACCCCATCTATGGCTACACCTTC
TRBV7-9,TRBD2,NA,TRBJ2-7,CASSQPLAESYEQYF,TGTGCCAGCAGCCAACCACTAGCGGAGAGTTACGAGCAGTACTTC
TRBV9,NA,NA,TRBJ2-3,CASSAWDLSTDTQYF,TGTGCCAGCAGCGCCTGGGATCTTAGCACAGATACGCAGTATTTT
TRBV19,NA,NA,TRBJ1-5,CASSIGREGGFNQPQHF,TGTGCCAGTAGTATAGGTCGAGAGGGGGGGTTCAATCAGCCCCAGCATTTT
TRBV30,NA,NA,TRBJ2-7,CAWSVRGSEQYF,TGTGCCTGGAGTGTCCGGGGATCCGAGCAGTACTTC
TRBV4-3,NA,NA,TRBJ2-1,CASSPNRRNNEQFF,TGCGCCAGCAGCCCCAACCGAAGAAACAATGAGCAGTTCTTC
TRBV6-1,NA,NA,TRBJ2-7,CASTHTWAGVGEQYF,TGTGCCAGCACTCATACCTGGGCAGGGGTAGGTGAGCAGTACTTC
TRBV15,TRBD1,NA,TRBJ1-5,CATSGDRGNQPQHF,TGTGCCACCAGCGGTGACAGGGGGAATCAGCCCCAGCATTTT
TRBV5-1,NA,NA,TRBJ1-2,CASSFLADGDRLGYGYTF,TGCGCCAGCAGCTTTCTGGCCGACGGGGACCGCCTAGGCTATGGCTACACCTTC
TRBV7-9,TRBD2,once,TRBJ2-2,CASSRQVLADANTGELFF,TGTGCCAGCAGCCGTCAGGTCCTAGCGGATGCGAACACCGGGGAGCTGTTTTTT
TRBV11-2,NA,NA,TRBJ2-5,CASTISGRETQYF,TGTGCCAGCACCATATCGGGGCGGGAGACCCAGTACTTC
TRBV28,NA,NA,TRBJ1-2,CASSFTDPFYGYTF,TGTGCCAGCAGTTTCACAGACCCATTCTATGGCTACACCTTC
TRBV5-1,TRBD2,NA,TRBJ2-3,CASSPPFPLTSGREYVRDTQYF,TGCGCCAGCAGCCCTCCCTTCCCTTTGACTAGCGGGAGGGAATATGTGAGAGATACGCAGTATTTT
TRBV27,NA,NA,TRBJ2-1,CASSQIADHYNEQFF,TGTGCCAGCAGTCAAATAGCGGACCACTACAATGAGCAGTTCTTC
TRBV28,NA,NA,TRBJ1-1,CASSPTRRFHTEAFF,TGTGCCAGCAGTCCTACCCGGAGGTTCCACACTGAAGCTTTCTTT
TRBV5-4,TRBD1,NA,TRBJ1-2,CASSALDRGGDGYTF,TGTGCCAGCAGCGCACTTGACAGGGGTGGCGATGGCTACACCTTC